Below, 30 T cell receptor beta chains from the same sample are listed, as sequenced in a study of cytomegalovirus exposure and HLA in healthy donors. PCR involved 60 Vbeta and 13 Jbeta primers. Here immunoSEQ multiplex PCR was the method, and the copy in TCRdb shows in-frame clones only, minus some. The sample holds 85,000 to 130,000 clones, about 75% seen once. The sample taken for sequencing was PBMCs. The receptors originated from a man aged 40-50 years in good health and CMV-seronegative.

This rearrangement joins TRBV7-2 to TRBJ2-5, with 7 bases identical to TRBD2. The germline V gene encodes CDR1 SGHTA and CDR2 FQGNSA. Trimming cost V 6 bases and J 3 bases; bases outside gene matches: 13. The CDR3 covers 16 residues. The CDR3 DNA follows: TGTGCCAGCAGTTCAGCGGGGTTTGAATGGGAAGAGACCCAGTACTTC. Translation gives CASSSAGFEWEETQYF.

This clone was observed a handful of times. The chain carries TRBV27 and TRBJ1-4; 7 bases agree with TRBD1. The CDR3 contains 16 residues. Per the germline V gene, CDR1 is MNHEY and CDR2 is SMNVEV (reference sequence). With 6 bases clipped from V and 4 bases from J, the junction kept 11 bases outside the gene matches. The CDR3 protein is CASSSTRDSVNEKLFF. The DNA of the CDR3 is TGTGCCAGCAGCTCGACACGGGACAGTGTTAATGAAAAACTGTTTTTT. The full variable domain, rest sourced from reference TRBV27 and TRBJ1-4, is EAQVTQNPRYLITVTGKKLTVTCSQNMNHEYMSWYRQDPGLGLRQIYYSMNVEVTDKGDVPEGYKVSRKEKRNFPLILESPSPNQTSLYFCASSSTRDSVNEKLFFGSGTQLSVL.

This chain joins TRBV28 and TRBJ1-1; D not certain. Between the trimmed V and J ends, which lost 6 bases and 4 bases, there was a span of 9 bases. Germline CDR1 reads MDHEN; CDR2 reads SYDVKM. The CDR3 sequence is 12 residues long. CDR3: CASRAGGTEAFF. The CDR3 DNA sequence: TGTGCCAGCAGGGCCGGAGGCACTGAAGCTTTCTTT.

J is TRBJ2-2 and V is TRBV11-2, with 7 bases lining up with TRBD2. The CDR3 is 17 residues long. Germline CDR1 is SGHAT and CDR2 is FQNNGV. V lost 5 bases, J lost 5 bases, and 14 bases stayed unmatched. The CDR3 is CASSPYGGGRGTGELFF. The CDR3 nucleotides are TGTGCCAGCAGCCCTTATGGGGGAGGGAGGGGAACCGGGGAGCTGTTTTTT.

This clone turned up a few times. This chain uses TRBV11-3 with TRBJ1-3; D unclear. The germline CDR1 and CDR2 sequences are SGHNT and YENEEA. CDR3 length: 17 amino acids. V was cut by 5 bases and J by 2 bases, with 19 bases left in between. The CDR3 DNA reads as TGTGCCAGCAGCACCATACGAGGGTGGGCGGCTGGAAACACCATATATTTT. Protein product: CASSTIRGWAAGNTIYF.

This rearrangement joins TRBV7-9 to TRBJ1-2; 7 nucleotides match TRBD1. CDR1 is SEHNR and CDR2 is FQNEAQ in the germline V gene (reference sequence). The CDR3 extends over 16 amino acids. The trim removed 4 bases at V and 6 bases at J, leaving 14 bases unmatched. CDR3 bases: TGTGCCAGCAGCTCCCTATGGTGGCAGGGGGGCGATGGCTACACCTTC. Translation gives CASSSLWWQGGDGYTF.

This chain joins TRBV6-1 and TRBJ1-2, with 9 bases lining up with TRBD1. CDR1 and CDR2 from the germline V gene are MNHNS and SASEGT. The V segment lost 1 base and the J segment 4 bases; nucleotides outside the gene matches: 4. This CDR3 has 15 residues. The CDR3 region has the DNA TGTGCCAGCAGTGAAGTGTGGGGACAGGGCTATGGCTACACCTTC. This encodes CASSEVWGQGYGYTF.

Concerning this clone: Different DNA sequences within this sample yield the same CDR3. This chain uses TRBV27 with TRBJ1-5; 8 bases fit TRBD1. The CDR3 totals 14 residues. The trim removed 3 bases at V and 6 bases at J, leaving 4 bases unmatched. CDR1 is MNHEY, CDR2 SMNVEV, per germline (reference sequence). This CDR3 is CASSFTGGGQPQHF. The CDR3 DNA is TGTGCCAGCAGTTTTACAGGGGGAGGTCAGCCCCAGCATTTT.

The chain uses TRBV7-7 and TRBJ2-5, with a possible D match to TRBD1 (5 bases). V lost 5 bases and J 4 bases, leaving 17 bases between the germline ends. The CDR3 runs to 15 residues. Germline V gene sequence: CDR1 SSHAT, CDR2 FNYEAQ (reference sequence). This CDR3 reads CASSPKTEGRETQYF. CDR3 in DNA: TGTGCCAGCAGCCCAAAGACAGAAGGGCGAGAGACCCAGTACTTC.

Details on this clone: An end of the junction does not agree with germline; a read error may underlie this. This rearrangement joins TRBV7-9 to TRBJ2-1, with a possible D match to TRBD2 (6 bases). From germline, CDR1 is SEHNR and CDR2 FQNEAQ (reference sequence). The CDR3 extends over 14 amino acids. As DNA, the CDR3 is TGTTCCAGCAGCTTAGGGAACGGGGGCAATGAGCAGTTCTTC. It translates to CSSSLGNGGNEQFF.

The CDR3 DNA sequence: TGTGCCAGCAGCCAGACTGGGGGGGAGGCCGGGGAGCTGTTTTTT. Residues: CASSQTGGEAGELFF. The chain carries TRBV4-2 and TRBJ2-2, with 7 bases identical to TRBD2. The germline V gene has CDR1 LGHNA and CDR2 YNFKEQ. V was pared by 3 bases and J by 6 bases, with 7 bases of the junction left unmatched. This CDR3 is 15 amino acids long.

The J gene is TRBJ2-5, the V gene TRBV6-1, with 8 bases matching TRBD1. The J call may be wrong; the DNA end is better matched by TRBJ2-7. Germline CDR1 is MNHNS and CDR2 is SASEGT. This CDR3 contains 14 residues. CDR3 bases: TGTGCCAGCCGCACCGGGACAGGAGCCTACGAGCAGTACTTC. Amino acids: CASRTGTGAYEQYF.

This chain uses TRBV6-6 with TRBJ1-2, with unresolved D. CDR1 and CDR2 (germline): MNHNY, SVGAGI (reference sequence). The CDR3 totals 14 residues. V was trimmed by 6 bases and J by 0 bases, leaving 11 bases between them. The CDR3 bases are TGTGCCAGCAGCCGACTTACCCCTAACTATGGCTACACCTTC. It codes for CASSRLTPNYGYTF.

A few counts support this clone. The chain employs TRBV15 and TRBJ2-7, with 9 positions matching TRBD1. V shed 8 bases, J shed 4 bases, and the junction held 12 bases outside the gene matches. The CDR3 runs to 15 residues. Germline-derived CDR1 and CDR2 are LNHNV and YYDKDF (reference sequence). CDR3 DNA: TGTGCCACCTCCGCCGAGGGGACAGGGTGGTACGAGCAGTACTTC. It yields the protein CATSAEGTGWYEQYF.

V and J are TRBV6-1 and TRBJ1-4; possible D gene TRBD1, 6 bases. Deletions cut 5 bases from V and 3 bases from J, with 10 bases between. The germline V gene has CDR1 MNHNS and CDR2 SASEGT. The CDR3 is 14 amino acids. The CDR3: CASSRGQANEKLFF. The CDR3 region has the DNA TGTGCCAGCAGTCGGGGACAAGCTAATGAAAAACTGTTTTTT.

This rearrangement joins TRBV2 to TRBJ1-1; 8 bases line up with TRBD1. Losses at the gene ends were 7 bases for V and 4 bases for J; bases not matched to a gene: 11. The CDR3 runs to 15 residues. Germline assignment: CDR1 SNHLY and CDR2 FYNNEI. Here the CDR3 DNA reads TGTGCCAGCACGAGAGGGACAGGTAGTGGCACTGAAGCTTTCTTT. Protein sequence: CASTRGTGSGTEAFF.

This chain links TRBV4-1 with TRBJ1-2; the match to TRBD1 covers 7 bases. CDR1 MGHRA and CDR2 YSYEKL come from the germline V gene. CDR3 size: 16 residues. The J segment lost 3 bases and the V segment lost 5 bases, leaving 12 bases of the junction unmatched. Written as DNA, the CDR3 is TGCGCCAGCAGCAAGTCCTCGGACAGGTTTGACTATGGCTACACCTTC. Protein sequence: CASSKSSDRFDYGYTF.

The genes are TRBV27 and TRBJ2-5; 8 bases are a match to TRBD1. J gave up 5 bases and V 8 bases, and 7 bases lay outside the gene matches. CDR1 and CDR2 (germline): MNHEY, SMNVEV (reference sequence). This CDR3 comprises 13 residues. In nucleotides, the CDR3 is TGTGCCAGCCGTCAGGGGGCAGCGGAGACCCAGTACTTC. This encodes CASRQGAAETQYF.

The CDR3 loop reads CASSPRPGQGINEQFF. As DNA, the CDR3 is TGTGCCAGCAGCCCCCGACCGGGACAGGGGATCAATGAGCAGTTCTTC. This chain connects TRBV7-9 to TRBJ2-1, with 10 bases identical to TRBD1. Germline V gives CDR1 SEHNR, CDR2 FQNEAQ (reference sequence). The V segment lost 5 bases and the J segment 6 bases; nucleotides outside the gene matches: 10. The CDR3 is 16 amino acids.

In this sample, this clone turned up once. The gene calls are TRBV5-4 and TRBJ2-5, with a tentative D call TRBD1 (6 bases). The CDR3 is made up of 15 amino acids. Germline V gene data show CDR1 as SGHNT and CDR2 as YYREEE (reference sequence). V was trimmed by 2 bases and J by 5 bases, leaving 16 bases between them. The CDR3 here is CASSLATGMGETQYF. In nucleotides, the CDR3 is TGTGCCAGCAGCTTAGCGACAGGAATGGGCGAGACCCAGTACTTC.

The genes are TRBV19 and TRBJ1-5, with a possible D match to TRBD1 (6 bases). V was shortened by 6 bases and J by 3 bases, with 15 bases between the two germline ends. Germline CDR1 is LNHDA and CDR2 is SQIVND (reference sequence). The CDR3 sequence is 15 residues long. CDR3 DNA: TGTGCCAGTAGAGGTGGGACAAATAACAATCAGCCCCAGCATTTT. It codes for CASRGGTNNNQPQHF.

The genes are TRBV2 and TRBJ2-5; 10 bases are a match to TRBD2. The length of the CDR3 is 14 residues. CDR1 SNHLY and CDR2 FYNNEI come from the germline V gene. Germline trimming cut 6 bases from V and 2 bases from J; bases unmatched to any gene: 3. CDR3: CASSPSGGQETQYF. The CDR3 nucleotides are TGTGCCAGCAGCCCTAGCGGGGGTCAAGAGACCCAGTACTTC.

The V gene is TRBV2, the J gene TRBJ1-6; no firm D call. Trimming took 2 bases from V and 0 from J, leaving 8 bases between them. CDR3 size: 16 residues. CDR1 and CDR2 (germline): SNHLY, FYNNEI. Here the CDR3 DNA reads TGTGCCAGCAGTGAACAAGGGAGCTCCTATAATTCACCCCTCCACTTT. Its protein product is CASSEQGSSYNSPLHF.

This clone was counted only a few times. The CDR3 coding sequence is TGTGCCAGCAGCTCCGGGGAGGGACACTATGGCTACACCTTC. Protein product: CASSSGEGHYGYTF. V and J are TRBV9 and TRBJ1-2; D might be TRBD1 (5 bases). The V gene's germline CDR1 is SGDLS and CDR2 YYNGEE. Trimming took off 4 bases at V and 3 bases at J, with 13 bases between the two ends. The CDR3 sequence is 14 residues long. Full variable domain (rest looked up from reference TRBV9 and TRBJ1-2): DSGVTQTPKHLITATGQRVTLRCSPRSGDLSVYWYQQSLDQGLQFLIQYYNGEERAKGNILERFSAQQFPDLHSELNLSSLELGDSALYFCASSSGEGHYGYTFGSGTRLTVV.

The chain joins TRBV5-1 to TRBJ1-6; 7 bases map to TRBD1. The CDR3 sequence is 15 residues long. V dropped 2 bases and J dropped 9; count of bases not matched to a gene: 8. Germline V lookup: CDR1 SGHRS, CDR2 YFSETQ. CDR3 sequence reads: CASSFRGGEGSPLHF. CDR3 in DNA: TGCGCCAGCAGCTTTCGAGGGGGCGAGGGTTCACCCCTCCACTTT.

This clone showed up just a few times. The J gene is TRBJ2-7, the V gene TRBV5-1; 8 bases agree with TRBD1. The CDR3 covers 14 residues. CDR1 is SGHRS and CDR2 is YFSETQ in the germline V gene. The V gene end was trimmed by 4 bases and the J gene end by 3 bases; junction bases not matched to a gene: 6. The CDR3 sequence: CASSLEDRGYEQYF. CDR3 DNA: TGCGCCAGCAGCCTAGAAGACAGGGGCTACGAGCAGTACTTC.

The V and J genes are TRBV2 and TRBJ1-5; D is perhaps TRBD1 (5 bases). The ends were cut back, 7 bases at V and 4 bases at J, with 11 bases in the middle. CDR1 and CDR2 from the germline V gene are SNHLY and FYNNEI. The CDR3 is made up of 13 amino acids. For the CDR3, the DNA is TGTGCCAGCATGAGACAGCCTAATCAGCCCCAGCATTTT. It yields the protein CASMRQPNQPQHF.

This chain uses TRBV11-2 with TRBJ1-2; 8 bases are a match to TRBD1. The germline V gene encodes CDR1 SGHAT and CDR2 FQNNGV. The V segment lost 5 bases and the J segment 0 bases; nucleotides outside the gene matches: 2. This CDR3 has 14 amino acids. The CDR3 nucleotides read TGTGCCAGCAGCCCGACAGGGGCTAACTATGGCTACACCTTC. This encodes CASSPTGANYGYTF.

The rearrangement uses TRBV18 and TRBJ1-5, with 8 bases fitting TRBD1. The CDR3 loop spans 15 amino acids. Trimming took 6 bases from V and 6 from J; bases not matched to a gene: 10. Germline CDR1 is KGHSH and CDR2 is LQKENI. The CDR3 protein is CASSTGTGGPQPQHF. The CDR3 nucleotides read TGTGCCAGCTCGACCGGGACAGGAGGTCCTCAGCCCCAGCATTTT.

The chain links TRBV27 to TRBJ2-3; maybe TRBD1 (6 bases). Per the germline V gene, CDR1 is MNHEY and CDR2 is SMNVEV (reference sequence). Trimming pared 5 bases from V and 1 base from J, leaving 10 bases between. The CDR3 spans 14 residues. The CDR3 nucleotides are TGTGCCAGCAGTCAGGGACACGGCACAGATACGCAGTATTTT. This codes for CASSQGHGTDTQYF.